What follows describes a single T cell receptor beta chain. The sample originates from a study of control samples from healthy donors and cancer patients. V dropped 0 bases and J dropped 6 bases, with 9 bases sitting between them. From germline, CDR1 is SGDLS and CDR2 YYNGEE. There are 13 residues in the CDR3. The data were produced by immunoSEQ multiplex PCR, yet TCRdb's version contains in-frame clones alone and is incomplete. The data show about 170,000 clones, around nine tenths seen once. Sequenced sample: blood. V usage is TRBV9 and J usage is TRBJ1-2; a possible D gene is TRBD1 (5 bases). This TCR was sampled from a man under 40 in good health. The CDR3 coding sequence is TGTGCCAGCAGCGTAGGGGGGAAAGATGGCTACACCTTC. Its protein is CASSVGGKDGYTF.